This note documents a single T cell receptor (beta chain) sequence. Its specificity is not known. This specimen belongs to a study of cytomegalovirus exposure and HLA in healthy donors. General study points: According to an earlier analysis, most TCR beta V segments yielded productive rearrangements about 87% or about 30% of the time. The authors later linked a missense DCLRE1C variant to TCR beta V- and J-gene trimming.

Use of 60 Vbeta and 13 Jbeta primers characterized the PCR. Study processing details: Later analysis identified 88 million or so unique TCR beta chains, 10 million to 12 million shared. Sequencing was performed with immunoSEQ multiplex PCR; in TCRdb, only in-frame clones are kept and a portion is missing. V and J calls and clone size are given by that table; D and trimming were obtained from the DNA. This sample has a few hundred thousand clones, with over 75% found just once. This sequence originates from a man younger than 35 in good health and CMV-seronegative. Specimen: PBMCs.

This CDR3 is CASSQGGSTEAFF. The CDR3 coding sequence is TGTGCCAGCTCACAGGGTGGGAGCACTGAAGCTTTCTTT. V usage is TRBV18 and J usage is TRBJ1-1; D unclear. The V end was cut by 4 bases, the J end by 4 bases, with 10 bases between. Germline V gives CDR1 KGHSH, CDR2 LQKENI. The length of the CDR3 is 13 residues. Full variable domain (missing parts from reference TRBV18 and TRBJ1-1): NAGVMQNPRHLVRRRGQEARLRCSPMKGHSHVYWYRQLPEEGLKFMVYLQKENIIDESGMPKERFSAEFPKEGPSILRIQQVVRGDSAAYFCASSQGGSTEAFFGQGTRLTVV.